The next 5 T cell receptor beta chains were all read from a single sample in a study of blood T cell repertoires in COVID-19. Produced via immunoSEQ multiplex PCR; TCRdb's table is partial and in-frame only. The table lists roughly 140,000 clones, roughly 82% of them singletons. The sample comprised peripheral blood. The receptors come from a woman aged 45-65 years in a cohort sampled during active or convalescent COVID-19.

The chain carries TRBV5-1 and TRBJ1-2; 8 bases fit TRBD1. The CDR3 consists of 14 residues. From germline, CDR1 is SGHRS and CDR2 YFSETQ. V lost 4 bases, J lost 3 bases, and 5 bases stayed unmatched. The CDR3 is CASSTSGQDYGYTF. CDR3 coding DNA: TGCGCCAGCAGCACCTCGGGACAGGACTATGGCTACACCTTC. Based on the CDR3 plus reference TRBV5-1 and TRBJ1-2, the full variable domain is KAGVTQTPRYLIKTRGQQVTLSCSPISGHRSVSWYQQTPGQGLQFLFEYFSETQRNKGNFPGRFSGRQFSNSRSEMNVSTLELGDSALYLCASSTSGQDYGYTFGSGTRLTVV.

This clone was seen once. The chain links TRBV6-2 or TRBV6-3 to TRBJ1-6; D is undetermined. The CDR3 covers 15 residues. From germline, CDR1 is MNHEY and CDR2 SVGEGT. Trimming removed 5 bases at V and 0 bases at J, with 8 bases between. The CDR3 bases are TGTGCCAGCAGTCGAGGAAGCTCCTATAATTCACCCCTCCACTTT. It translates to CASSRGSSYNSPLHF.

The chain joins TRBV7-2 to TRBJ2-1, with 13 bases fitting TRBD2. The CDR3 totals 15 residues. Germline CDR1 and CDR2: SGHTA and FQGNSA. After removal of 3 bases from V and 9 bases from J, the junction contained 5 bases not matched to a gene. CDR3 nucleotide sequence: TGTGCCAGCAGCTTCAGACTAGCGGGGGGCAGTGAGCAGTTCTTC. It is translated as CASSFRLAGGSEQFF.

This chain links TRBV2 with TRBJ1-5; D gene uncertain. The CDR3 covers 12 residues. Germline V gives CDR1 SNHLY, CDR2 FYNNEI. V dropped 6 bases and J dropped 4 bases, with 7 bases sitting between them. In DNA form, the CDR3 reads TGTGCCAGCAGCGGGTTAAATCAGCCCCAGCATTTT. Encoded protein: CASSGLNQPQHF.

The rearrangement joins TRBV7-6 to TRBJ1-4; no clear D gene. Germline V lookup: CDR1 SGHVS, CDR2 FNYEAQ. The ends were cut back, 0 bases at V and 0 bases at J, with 5 bases in the middle. The CDR3 totals 15 residues. The CDR3 nucleotides read TGTGCCAGCAGCTTAGCTCCTGCAACTAATGAAAAACTGTTTTTT. The encoded protein is CASSLAPATNEKLFF.